Following are 32 T cell receptor beta chains from one sample sequenced in a study of glioma-infiltrating T cells. TCR alpha and beta CDR3 regions were amplified from RNA using iRepertoire nested multiplex PCR. MiXCR, run by TCRdb on the multiplex PCR reads, gives a single entry per CDR3 protein. Seen here are over 15,000 distinct CDR3 sequences, 55% to 70% observed once, and the top ten hold around two fifths. The sequenced material came from glioma tissue, nonneoplastic brain tissue, or PBMCs (not recorded which). Receptors originate from a human donor with low-grade glioma or glioblastoma, undergoing nonglioma brain surgery, or in good health (not recorded which).

This clonotype was counted many times. V is TRBV7-2 and J is TRBJ2-2; D unresolved. Germline CDR1 and CDR2: SGHTA and FQGNSA. The CDR3 spans 14 residues. With 5 bases removed from V and 4 bases from J, the gap between germline ends came to 11 bases. For the CDR3, the DNA is TGTGCCAGCAGCCTTGGGGTTACCACCGGGGAGCTGTTTTTT. Its translation: CASSLGVTTGELFF.

The V call is TRBV3-1, the J call TRBJ1-2, with TRBD1 matching over 7 bases. CDR1 is LGHDT, CDR2 YNNKEL, per germline (reference sequence). J was trimmed by 0 bases and V by 0 bases; bases with no gene match: 10. This CDR3 has 18 residues. The CDR3 sequence is CASSQDWVRDSPNYGYTF. The CDR3 coding sequence is TGTGCCAGCAGCCAAGATTGGGTCCGGGACAGTCCTAACTATGGCTACACCTTC.

This clonotype was seen only a few times. The chain employs TRBV7-9 and TRBJ1-1, with D hard to call. V was trimmed by 1 base and J by 5 bases, leaving 5 bases between them. This CDR3 is 12 amino acids long. Germline V gives CDR1 SEHNR, CDR2 FQNEAQ (reference sequence). As DNA, the CDR3 is TGTGCCAGCAGCTTAGTACTTACTGAAGCTTTCTTT. It codes for CASSLVLTEAFF.

CDR3 sequence reads: CASSPPDSVEAFF. CDR3 bases: TGTGCCAGCTCACCACCGGATTCCGTTGAAGCTTTCTTT. The rearrangement joins TRBV18 to TRBJ1-1; no firm D call. The CDR3 is 13 amino acids. Germline-derived CDR1 and CDR2 are KGHSH and LQKENI. The V and J ends lost 0 bases and 7 bases respectively, with 9 bases between them.

In its sample, this clonotype ranks as medium-sized. The chain couples TRBV27 to TRBJ2-3; no firm D call. The germline V gene encodes CDR1 MNHEY and CDR2 SMNVEV (reference sequence). Trimming stripped 8 bases from V and 0 bases from J, with 12 bases between. This CDR3 has 14 residues. The CDR3 loop is CASGAASSTDTQYF. The DNA for the CDR3 is TGTGCCAGCGGCGCAGCGTCTAGCACAGATACGCAGTATTTT.

This clonotype was picked up many times. The chain employs TRBV13 and TRBJ2-3; D may be TRBD2 (6 bases). The CDR3 runs to 15 residues. Germline CDR1 is PRHDT and CDR2 is FYEKMQ (reference sequence). Trimming removed 4 bases from V and 3 bases from J, with 14 bases in between. The CDR3 protein is CASSSGGSFTDTQYF. CDR3 DNA sequence: TGTGCCAGCAGCTCCGGGGGTAGCTTTACAGATACGCAGTATTTT.

This clonotype was detected ten times or more. The chain has TRBV19 and TRBJ1-2; D gene uncertain. The CDR3 length is 13 residues. The V end lost 7 bases, the J end lost 5 bases, and 14 bases lay between the germline ends. CDR1 is LNHDA, CDR2 SQIVND, per germline (reference sequence). The CDR3 DNA follows: TGTGCCAGTATTGAATCCGACACGTATGGCTACACCTTC. Translated, it gives CASIESDTYGYTF.

This clonotype was detected ten times or more. The genes are TRBV7-9 and TRBJ1-4; D remains unclear. V was clipped by 3 bases and J by 7 bases, with 12 bases between them. The CDR3 is 14 amino acids. From germline, CDR1 is SEHNR and CDR2 FQNEAQ (reference sequence). DNA of the CDR3: TGTGCCAGCAGCTTCGGGGATATGGCTGAAAAACTGTTTTTT. Encoded protein: CASSFGDMAEKLFF.

The table lists this clonotype with a count of one. The V and J genes are TRBV28 and TRBJ1-5; 9 bases fit TRBD1. The V gene's germline CDR1 is MDHEN and CDR2 SYDVKM. V shed 11 bases and J 9 bases; nucleotides not matched to a gene: 8. This CDR3 is built from 12 residues. The CDR3 loop is CAADRGIGPQHF. As DNA, the CDR3 is TGTGCCGCGGACAGGGGTATTGGGCCCCAGCATTTT.

The chain employs TRBV28 and TRBJ2-7; a possible D gene is TRBD1 (6 bases). Germline-derived CDR1 and CDR2 are MDHEN and SYDVKM. Trimming took off 8 bases at V and 0 bases at J, with 20 bases between the two ends. CDR3 length: 16 residues. The CDR3 bases are TGTGCCAGCCGTAAATCAGGGGTGGGGAACTCCTACGAGCAGTACTTC. It encodes CASRKSGVGNSYEQYF. The full variable domain, its missing parts supplied by reference TRBV28 and TRBJ2-7, is DVKVTQSSRYLVKRTGEKVFLECVQDMDHENMFWYRQDPGLGLRLIYFSYDVKMKEKGDIPEGYSVSREKKERFSLILESASTNQTSMYLCASRKSGVGNSYEQYFGPGTRLTVT.

The chain has TRBV20-1 and TRBJ2-7; 9 nucleotides agree with TRBD1. The length of the CDR3 is 14 residues. Germline values: CDR1 DFQATT, CDR2 SNEGSKA (reference sequence). V lost 7 bases and J lost 7; bases outside the gene matches: 14. CDR3: CSGTTGTGLREQYF. In DNA form, the CDR3 reads TGCAGTGGAACCACCGGGACAGGGCTACGTGAGCAGTACTTC.

This clonotype was seen only a few times. CDR3 amino acids: CASGLSQPQHF. The CDR3 DNA reads TGTGCCAGCGGGCTCAGTCAGCCCCAGCATTTT. This rearrangement joins TRBV27 to TRBJ1-5; D is unresolved. CDR1 is MNHEY, CDR2 SMNVEV, per germline (reference sequence). Trimming stripped 8 bases from V and 6 bases from J, with 8 bases between. This CDR3 region has 11 residues.

This clonotype was recorded many times. Compared with germline, one end of the junction differs, possibly owing to a read error. The chain couples TRBV7-7 to TRBJ2-5, with TRBD1 matching 8 bases. This CDR3 spans 15 amino acids. Germline CDR1 reads SSHAT; CDR2 reads FNYEAQ (reference sequence). The CDR3 DNA reads as TGTGCTAGCAGCTCTGGACAGGGACCCCAAGAGACCCAGTACTTC. Its protein is CASSSGQGPQETQYF.

The rearrangement links TRBV24-1 to TRBJ1-5; 7 nucleotides match TRBD1. There are 16 residues in the CDR3. J gave up 1 base and V 2 bases, and 4 bases lay outside the gene matches. Germline CDR1 is KGHDR and CDR2 is SFDVKD. The CDR3 spells CATSDSGTESNQPQHF. The DNA of the CDR3 is TGTGCCACCAGTGATTCCGGGACAGAGAGCAATCAGCCCCAGCATTTT.

Remarks on this clonotype: A single base separates this from a much larger clone, so it may be a read error. V and J are TRBV19 and TRBJ2-1, with D possibly called TRBD1 or TRBD2 (5 bases each). Germline-derived CDR1 and CDR2 are LNHDA and SQIVND (reference sequence). The CDR3 contains 18 residues. In nucleotides, the CDR3 is TGTGCCAGTAGTATAGGCCTCGGCGCGCCGGGACCCAGGGAGACCCATTACTTC. Its translation: CASSIGLGAPGPRETHYF.

The chain employs TRBV6-2 or TRBV6-3 and TRBJ2-1, with 7 positions matching TRBD1. Germline lookup yields CDR1 MNHEY and CDR2 SVGEGT. The J segment lost 3 bases and the V segment lost 2 bases, leaving 4 bases of the junction unmatched. The CDR3 contains 15 residues. DNA for the CDR3: TGTGCCAGCAGTTACGGGCAGGGGGACTACAATGAGCAGTTCTTC. It specifies CASSYGQGDYNEQFF.

Comment on this clonotype: The junction shows a germline mismatch at one end, possibly a read error. The chain uses TRBV15 and TRBJ2-3; 7 nucleotides align to TRBD1. The V gene's germline CDR1 is LNHNV and CDR2 YYDKDF (reference sequence). The CDR3 is 15 residues long. The CDR3 nucleotides read TGTGTCACCAGCCCAGAGGTTGGGGTAGGGGGCATTCAGTATTTT. It specifies CVTSPEVGVGGIQYF.

The chain employs TRBV27 and TRBJ2-3; possibly TRBD2 for D (6 bases). Germline CDR1 reads MNHEY; CDR2 reads SMNVEV (reference sequence). The CDR3 loop spans 13 amino acids. V was cut by 10 bases and J by 2 bases, with 13 bases left in between. The CDR3 bases are TGTGCCACCTCCCGGACTATCACAGATACGCAGTATTTT. Protein sequence: CATSRTITDTQYF.

This clonotype was picked up a small number of times. The V gene is TRBV6-2 or TRBV6-3, the J gene TRBJ2-7, with D hard to call. Per the germline V gene, CDR1 is MNHEY and CDR2 is SVGEGT. The CDR3 is 13 amino acids. The germline V and J ends were trimmed by 2 bases and 1 base, with 6 bases remaining between them. CDR3 loop: CASSYEVSYEQYF. In nucleotides, the CDR3 is TGTGCCAGCAGTTACGAAGTTTCCTACGAGCAGTACTTC.

The chain has TRBV29-1 and TRBJ2-7, with D maybe TRBD2 (6 bases). The germline V gene has CDR1 SQVTM and CDR2 ANQGSEA. CDR3 size: 11 residues. Trimming cost V 4 bases and J 5 bases, with 9 bases left between them. CDR3 loop: CSVGSGDEQYF. CDR3 bases: TGCAGCGTTGGTAGCGGTGACGAGCAGTACTTC.

This chain joins TRBV7-9 and TRBJ2-7; 9 bases map to TRBD1. The J segment lost 2 bases and the V segment lost 1 base, leaving 6 bases of the junction unmatched. CDR3 length equals 16 residues. Germline lookup yields CDR1 SEHNR and CDR2 FQNEAQ (reference sequence). The CDR3 nucleotides are TGTGCCAGCAGCTTAGGGGCCGGGACAGGGACCTACGAGCAGTACTTC. This translates into CASSLGAGTGTYEQYF.

This chain links TRBV27 with TRBJ2-7; maybe TRBD2 (5 bases). V was clipped by 3 bases and J by 3 bases, with 12 bases between them. This CDR3 region has 14 residues. In germline, CDR1 is MNHEY, CDR2 SMNVEV (reference sequence). This CDR3 is CASSFGPGDYEQYF. The CDR3 bases are TGTGCCAGCAGTTTCGGGCCCGGGGACTACGAGCAGTACTTC.

The DNA for the CDR3 is TGTGCCAGCAGCCCCAACAGGGGGCGAAGTGAAGCTTTCTTT. Its translation is CASSPNRGRSEAFF. The rearrangement uses TRBV7-2 and TRBJ1-1, with 9 bases that match TRBD1. There are 14 residues in the CDR3. V lost 5 bases and J lost 7; bases outside the gene matches: 8. Looked up from germline, CDR1 is SGHTA and CDR2 is FQGNSA.

This clonotype was seen a handful of times. V usage is TRBV5-1 and J usage is TRBJ2-2, with TRBD1 matching over 8 bases. V was pared by 4 bases and J by 4 bases, with 3 bases of the junction left unmatched. The CDR3 is 14 amino acids. The V gene's germline CDR1 is SGHRS and CDR2 YFSETQ. For the CDR3, the DNA is TGCGCCAGCAGCATCGGACAGGGCACCGGGGAGCTGTTTTTT. Its translation is CASSIGQGTGELFF.

This chain links TRBV20-1 with TRBJ2-7, with 9 positions matching TRBD1. The V and J ends lost 5 bases and 2 bases, in that order; junction bases with no gene match: 4. Germline CDR1 is DFQATT and CDR2 is SNEGSKA (reference sequence). The CDR3 has 13 residues. The CDR3 sequence: CSAVRDRAYEQYF. In DNA form, the CDR3 reads TGCAGTGCTGTCCGGGACAGGGCCTACGAGCAGTACTTC.

The CDR3 bases are TGTGCCAGCACCCCCGGACAGTATGAAGCTTTCTTT. This sequence encodes CASTPGQYEAFF. The chain couples TRBV12-3 or TRBV12-4 to TRBJ1-1; the D gene is possibly TRBD1 (6 bases). CDR3 length: 12 residues. V dropped 7 bases and J dropped 7 bases, with 13 bases sitting between them.

The gene calls are TRBV7-2 and TRBJ2-1; tentatively, D is TRBD1 or TRBD2 (6 bases each). CDR1 SGHTA and CDR2 FQGNSA come from the germline V gene. The CDR3 has 15 residues. V gave up 5 bases and J gave up 6 bases, with 17 bases separating them. The CDR3 is CASSPTFGGGNEQFF. The CDR3 DNA is TGTGCCAGCAGCCCGACATTCGGAGGGGGCAATGAGCAGTTCTTC.

The CDR3 DNA reads TGCAGTGGTCGAGAATGGGCTCGAGGGCAGCCCCAGCATTTT. Translation: CSGREWARGQPQHF. This sequence joins TRBV20-1 and TRBJ1-5; D is ambiguous. The CDR3 runs to 14 residues. Per germline, CDR1 DFQATT and CDR2 SNEGSKA (reference sequence). Trimming left V 7 bases short and J 7 bases short, with 20 bases between.

About this clonotype: One end of the junction does not line up with germline, which may come from a read error. The rearrangement uses TRBV6-2 or TRBV6-3 and TRBJ1-2; D may be TRBD1 (5 bases). CDR3 length: 16 amino acids. The germline V gene has CDR1 MNHEY and CDR2 SVGEGT. CDR3 in DNA: TGTGCCAGCAGTTACGAGCCGGGACGTCCTAACTATGACTACACCTTC. It encodes CASSYEPGRPNYDYTF.

The V gene is TRBV5-1, the J gene TRBJ2-7; a possible D gene is TRBD1 (5 bases). The ends were cut back, 0 bases at V and 1 base at J, with 14 bases in the middle. Germline assignment: CDR1 SGHRS and CDR2 YFSETQ. This CDR3 region has 16 residues. In nucleotides, the CDR3 is TGCGCCAGCAGCTTGGCCTTGCAGGGTTTTTCCTACGAGCAGTACTTC. Translated: CASSLALQGFSYEQYF.

The genes are TRBV27 and TRBJ1-1, with D uncertain. This CDR3 region has 14 residues. V lost 0 bases to trimming and J lost 1 base, with 6 bases between them. Germline CDR1 and CDR2: MNHEY and SMNVEV (reference sequence). The CDR3 DNA follows: TGTGCCAGCAGTTTATCGCATAGGAACACTGAAGCTTTCTTT. Encoded protein: CASSLSHRNTEAFF.

J is TRBJ1-5 and V is TRBV29-1; D is perhaps TRBD1 (5 bases). CDR3 length equals 12 residues. Germline CDR1 is SQVTM and CDR2 is ANQGSEA. The V gene lost 8 bases and the J gene lost 1 base, with 9 bases spanning the gap. The CDR3 sequence is CSISGSNQPQHF. The CDR3 DNA reads TGCAGCATCTCAGGGAGCAATCAGCCCCAGCATTTT. The full variable domain, rest sourced from reference TRBV29-1 and TRBJ1-5, is SAVISQKPSRDICQRGTSLTIQCQVDSQVTMMFWYRQQPGQSLTLIATANQGSEATYESGFVIDKFPISRPNLTFSTLTVSNMSPEDSSIYLCSISGSNQPQHFGDGTRLSIL.